The clone carrying this T cell receptor beta chain was seen repeatedly, ten times or more. The antigen is undetermined. This entry belongs to a study of molecular identifiers for immune sequencing clone quantification. General observations from the study: Clones above 20 RNA copies held over 98% of effector molecules, under 1% in naive cells.

TCRdb fed the PCR reads into MiXCR, producing one record per CDR3 protein. The sample has 70,000 to 95,000 distinct CDR3 sequences, about 20% seen once. Germline V CDR1 and CDR2: MNHEY, SVGEGT. Trimming left V 4 bases short and J 0 bases short, with 9 bases between. The CDR3 has 14 residues. The sample was naive CD8+ T cells from blood, with Jurkat cell RNA spiked in. Subset of the sample: FACS-sorted CD8+CD4-CCR7+CD45RA+ naive T cells. The chain recombines TRBV6-2 or TRBV6-3 with TRBJ1-1; a possible D gene is TRBD1 (5 bases). This receptor was taken from a human donor in good health. Some libraries in this study had Jurkat cell RNA spiked in. CDR3 DNA: TGTGCCAGCAGTTTCAGGGCGATGAACACTGAAGCTTTCTTT. It encodes CASSFRAMNTEAFF.